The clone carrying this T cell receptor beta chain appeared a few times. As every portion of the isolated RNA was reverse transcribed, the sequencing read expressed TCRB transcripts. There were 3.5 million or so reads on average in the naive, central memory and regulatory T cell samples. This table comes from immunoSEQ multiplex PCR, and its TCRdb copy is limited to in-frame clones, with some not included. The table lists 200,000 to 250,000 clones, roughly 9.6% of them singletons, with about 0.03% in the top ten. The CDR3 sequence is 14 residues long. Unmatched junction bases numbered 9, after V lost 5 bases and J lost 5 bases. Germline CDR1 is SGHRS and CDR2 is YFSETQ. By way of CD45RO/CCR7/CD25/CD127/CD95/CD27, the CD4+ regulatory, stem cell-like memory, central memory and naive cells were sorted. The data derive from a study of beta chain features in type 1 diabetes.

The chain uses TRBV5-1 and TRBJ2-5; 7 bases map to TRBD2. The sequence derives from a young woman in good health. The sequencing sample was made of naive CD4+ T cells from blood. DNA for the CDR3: TGCGCCAGCAGGGGAGGGCAGCCTGGGGAGACCCAGTACTTC. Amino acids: CASRGGQPGETQYF.